This T cell receptor beta chain was found in a study of response to subunit inactivated influenza vaccine. There are a few counts of this clonotype. As yet, its antigen is unknown. TCRdb reprocessed the RT-PCR reads with MiXCR, giving one entry per CDR3 protein. Of around 580,000 distinct CDR3 sequences in the sample, 14% were seen once. Study findings and constraints: T cells newly recruited by each seasonal influenza vaccination are few, the authors suggested.

In germline, CDR1 is MNHNS, CDR2 SASEGT. CDR3 size: 15 residues. Between the trimmed V and J ends, which lost 4 bases and 2 bases, there was a span of 13 bases. The chain couples TRBV6-1 to TRBJ2-3; weak D call: TRBD1 (5 bases). Sequenced material: PBMCs from blood, taken less than 13 days after vaccination. The source of this sequence is a man in his fifties who received an inactivated influenza vaccine. The CDR3 loop is CASSARVSATDTQYF. CDR3 sequence (DNA): TGTGCCAGCAGTGCCAGGGTATCGGCCACAGATACGCAGTATTTT.